The clone carrying this T cell receptor (beta chain) came up a few times. Antigen specificity is unknown. CDR3 length equals 14 residues. J gave up 4 bases and V 5 bases, and 6 bases lay outside the gene matches. Per the germline V gene, CDR1 is MNHEY and CDR2 is SMNVEV (reference sequence). PCR involved 60 Vbeta and 13 Jbeta primers. The repertoire was sequenced with immunoSEQ multiplex PCR; TCRdb's copy has only in-frame clones and lacks some. Of 130,000 to 150,000 clones in the sample, around 72% are singletons; the top ten hold 1% to 1.5%. This specimen comes from a study of cytomegalovirus exposure and HLA in healthy donors. General study results and limits: TCR beta chains numbering some 160 were designated cytomegalovirus-associated.

V gene TRBV27 combines with J gene TRBJ1-1; 8 positions agree with TRBD1. Sequencing input: PBMCs. The clonotype comes from a woman in her thirties or forties in good health and CMV-seronegative. As DNA, the CDR3 is TGTGCCAGCAGTCTAACAACAGGGGGCACTGAAGCTTTCTTT. It codes for CASSLTTGGTEAFF.